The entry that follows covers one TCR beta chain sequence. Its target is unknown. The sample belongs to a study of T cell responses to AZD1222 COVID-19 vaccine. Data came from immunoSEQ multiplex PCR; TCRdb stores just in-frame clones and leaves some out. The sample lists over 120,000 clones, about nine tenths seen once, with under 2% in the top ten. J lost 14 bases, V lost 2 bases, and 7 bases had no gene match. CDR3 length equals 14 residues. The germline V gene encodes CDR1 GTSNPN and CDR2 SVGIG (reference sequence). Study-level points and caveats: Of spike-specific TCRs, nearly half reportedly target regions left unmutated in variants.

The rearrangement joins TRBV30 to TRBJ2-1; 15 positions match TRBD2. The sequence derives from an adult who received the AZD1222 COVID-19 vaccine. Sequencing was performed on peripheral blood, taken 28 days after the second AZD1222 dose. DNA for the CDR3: TGTGCCTGGAGTTCCGGGACTAGCGGGAGGCGGGAGTTCTTC. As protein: CAWSSGTSGRREFF.